The 23 T cell receptor beta chains below were found in one sample sequenced in a study of control samples from healthy donors and cancer patients. Data came from immunoSEQ multiplex PCR; TCRdb stores just in-frame clones and leaves some out. Of 40,000 or so clones listed, more than 70% are singletons. Sequences were obtained from PBMCs. These receptors originate from a woman aged 55-69 years with lung cancer.

V gene TRBV12-3 or TRBV12-4 combines with J gene TRBJ1-1; no firm D call. This CDR3 comprises 13 residues. The V end lost 3 bases, the J end lost 0 bases, and 5 bases lay between the germline ends. The CDR3 is CASSFRVNTEAFF. CDR3 bases: TGTGCCAGCAGTTTTAGGGTGAACACTGAAGCTTTCTTT.

The chain is built from TRBV3-1 (or the pseudogene TRBV3-2) and TRBJ2-7; the match to TRBD2 covers 12 bases. Germline CDR1 and CDR2: LGHDT and YNNKEL (reference sequence). Germline trimming cut 0 bases from V and 1 base from J; bases unmatched to any gene: 4. This CDR3 region has 17 residues. CDR3 in DNA: TGTGCCAGCAGCCAAGAGCTAGCGGGGGGGCGGTCCTACGAGCAGTACTTC. This encodes CASSQELAGGRSYEQYF.

The chain couples TRBV24-1 to TRBJ1-2; D is unresolved. V was clipped by 1 base and J by 1 base, with 6 bases between them. CDR1 and CDR2 from the germline V gene are KGHDR and SFDVKD. This CDR3 contains 14 residues. CDR3 bases: TGTGCCACCAGTGATTTTAGCCTTAACTATGGCTACACCTTC. The encoded protein is CATSDFSLNYGYTF.

Only one count was recorded for this clone. The V and J genes are TRBV4-3 and TRBJ1-1; D might be TRBD1 (6 bases). The CDR3 covers 13 residues. Per the germline V gene, CDR1 is LGHNA and CDR2 is YSLEER. Trimming removed 0 bases from V and 11 bases from J, with 13 bases in between. The CDR3 reads CASSQDEGGIAFF. The CDR3 DNA reads as TGCGCCAGCAGCCAAGATGAAGGGGGGATTGCTTTCTTT.

J is TRBJ1-1 and V is TRBV15, with D unresolved. The CDR3 sequence is 15 residues long. CDR1 and CDR2 (germline): LNHNV, YYDKDF (reference sequence). Between the trimmed V and J ends, which lost 0 bases and 0 bases, there was a span of 8 bases. In nucleotides, the CDR3 is TGTGCCACCAGCAGAGATGTGGGGTTGAACACTGAAGCTTTCTTT. The encoded protein is CATSRDVGLNTEAFF.

This chain links TRBV5-1 with TRBJ1-1; a weak D match, TRBD1 (5 bases). CDR1 is SGHRS and CDR2 is YFSETQ in the germline V gene. With 2 bases removed from V and 1 base from J, the gap between germline ends came to 12 bases. This CDR3 region has 15 residues. The CDR3 region is CASSFLGDPNTEAFF. CDR3 in DNA: TGCGCCAGCAGCTTCCTGGGGGATCCGAACACTGAAGCTTTCTTT. Filled out from reference TRBV5-1 and TRBJ1-1, the complete variable domain reads KAGVTQTPRYLIKTRGQQVTLSCSPISGHRSVSWYQQTPGQGLQFLFEYFSETQRNKGNFPGRFSGRQFSNSRSEMNVSTLELGDSALYLCASSFLGDPNTEAFFGQGTRLTVV.

The chain uses TRBV2 and TRBJ1-5; D uncertain. The ends were cut back, 4 bases at V and 1 base at J, with 8 bases in the middle. This CDR3 region has 14 residues. Germline V gene lookup returns CDR1 SNHLY and CDR2 FYNNEI. CDR3 bases: TGTGCCAGCAGTGGCGGGCGGAGCAATCAGCCCCAGCATTTT. Protein: CASSGGRSNQPQHF.

This clone was detected once. The chain combines TRBV7-2 with TRBJ2-1; D unresolved. Germline V gene data show CDR1 as SGHTA and CDR2 as FQGNSA. V was cut by 1 base and J by 12 bases, with 7 bases left in between. This CDR3 has 11 amino acids. This CDR3 is CASSLVLTQFF. The DNA for the CDR3 is TGTGCCAGCAGCTTAGTCCTGACGCAGTTCTTC.

The chain employs TRBV4-3 and TRBJ1-3; D call uncertain. Per the germline V gene, CDR1 is LGHNA and CDR2 is YSLEER. The length of the CDR3 is 13 residues. Trimming took 0 bases from V and 4 from J, leaving 4 bases between them. The CDR3 coding sequence is TGCGCCAGCAGCCAAGAGCCAGGAAACACCATATATTTT. Translated, it gives CASSQEPGNTIYF.

The chain employs TRBV6-4 and TRBJ2-3, with 9 bases that match TRBD2. There are 16 residues in the CDR3. CDR1 and CDR2 from the germline V gene are MRHNA and SNTAGT. V shed 4 bases and J 4 bases; nucleotides not matched to a gene: 9. CDR3 loop: CASSAVAAGGADTQYF. The CDR3, as DNA: TGTGCCAGCAGTGCCGTCGCAGCGGGAGGTGCAGATACGCAGTATTTT.

The chain employs TRBV9 and TRBJ1-6; D remains unclear. This CDR3 is built from 15 residues. The germline V gene has CDR1 SGDLS and CDR2 YYNGEE. V lost 4 bases, J lost 0 bases, and 8 bases lay in between. For the CDR3, the DNA is TGTGCCAGCAGCACCCAGAGCTCCTATAATTCACCCCTCCACTTT. Its protein product is CASSTQSSYNSPLHF.

V usage is TRBV27 and J usage is TRBJ2-7; D gene unclear. Trimming pared 3 bases from V and 6 bases from J, leaving 0 bases between. Germline V gene sequence: CDR1 MNHEY, CDR2 SMNVEV (reference sequence). The CDR3 spans 9 residues. DNA of the CDR3: TGTGCCAGCAGTTTCGAGCAGTACTTC. Translating it yields CASSFEQYF.

This clone was detected only a few times. This chain joins TRBV9 and TRBJ1-3; no definite D call. Germline assignment: CDR1 SGDLS and CDR2 YYNGEE. Trimming took 3 bases from V and 0 from J, leaving 13 bases between them. The CDR3 has 16 residues. The CDR3 bases are TGTGCCAGCAGCGAGAACGGGTCACCCTCTGGAAACACCATATATTTT. Protein: CASSENGSPSGNTIYF. Using reference TRBV9 and TRBJ1-3 for the parts outside the CDR3, the full variable domain is DSGVTQTPKHLITATGQRVTLRCSPRSGDLSVYWYQQSLDQGLQFLIQYYNGEERAKGNILERFSAQQFPDLHSELNLSSLELGDSALYFCASSENGSPSGNTIYFGEGSWLTVV.

The chain uses TRBV12-3 or TRBV12-4 and TRBJ2-7; D may correspond to TRBD1 or TRBD2 (5 bases each). The V end was cut by 5 bases, the J end by 5 bases, with 13 bases between. The CDR3 totals 13 residues. The CDR3, as DNA: TGTGCCAGCAGTCCGGTGGGACGGAACGAGCAGTACTTC. Translated: CASSPVGRNEQYF.

The chain uses TRBV7-8 and TRBJ1-2; D not resolved. Germline CDR1 reads SGHVS; CDR2 reads FQNEAQ. Trimming cost V 5 bases and J 8 bases, with 27 bases left between them. This CDR3 contains 17 residues. In nucleotides, the CDR3 is TGTGCCAGCAGCCCGCGTTCAGCAGGCGATGTGTCCGGGGGCTACACCTTC. Its translation: CASSPRSAGDVSGGYTF.

This clone was found a few times. J is TRBJ1-5 and V is TRBV9; a possible D gene is TRBD1 (5 bases). Germline V CDR1 and CDR2: SGDLS, YYNGEE. Deletions cut 0 bases from V and 7 bases from J, with 8 bases between. The CDR3 is 13 amino acids. CDR3 protein: CASSVGGVQPQHF. The DNA of the CDR3 is TGTGCCAGCAGCGTAGGGGGGGTCCAGCCCCAGCATTTT.

This clone is termed medium-sized. The chain uses TRBV7-2 and TRBJ1-1; possibly TRBD1 for D (6 bases). CDR1 is SGHTA and CDR2 is FQGNSA in the germline V gene. The V end was cut by 4 bases, the J end by 5 bases, with 17 bases between. This CDR3 comprises 15 residues. The chain's CDR3 is CASSSNYRVGTEAFF. The DNA for the CDR3 is TGTGCCAGCAGCTCAAACTACAGGGTAGGAACTGAAGCTTTCTTT.

CDR3 coding DNA: TGTGCCAGCAGCGCCTCTAGCGGGAAATTTGTCGAGCAGTACTTC. Residues: CASSASSGKFVEQYF. The V and J genes are TRBV5-4 and TRBJ2-7; 9 bases align to TRBD2. The germline CDR1 and CDR2 sequences are SGHNT and YYREEE (reference sequence). The CDR3 covers 15 residues. V shed 4 bases, J shed 6 bases, and the junction held 11 bases outside the gene matches. Filled out from reference TRBV5-4 and TRBJ2-7, the complete variable domain reads ETGVTQSPTHLIKTRGQQVTLRCSSQSGHNTVSWYQQALGQGPQFIFQYYREEENGRGNFPPRFSGLQFPNYSSELNVNALELDDSALYLCASSASSGKFVEQYFGPGTRLTVT.

V gene TRBV5-6 combines with J gene TRBJ1-2, with 11 positions matching TRBD1. V shed 4 bases and J 5 bases; nucleotides not matched to a gene: 1. The germline CDR1 and CDR2 sequences are SGHDT and YYEEEE. CDR3 length: 13 amino acids. CDR3: CASSRDRGYGYTF. The CDR3 DNA is TGTGCCAGCAGCCGGGACAGGGGGTATGGCTACACCTTC.

The rearrangement joins TRBV6-5 to TRBJ1-1; D not resolved. This CDR3 spans 11 amino acids. V lost 6 bases to trimming and J lost 7 bases, with 9 bases between them. Per the germline V gene, CDR1 is MNHEY and CDR2 is SVGAGI. Here the CDR3 reads CASREALEAFF. The CDR3 DNA follows: TGTGCCAGCAGGGAGGCCCTTGAAGCTTTCTTT.

The CDR3 protein is CASSLGRTDTQYF. CDR3 nucleotide sequence: TGTGCCAGCAGTTTGGGCAGAACAGATACGCAGTATTTT. V and J are TRBV27 and TRBJ2-3; D is uncertain. Germline V lookup: CDR1 MNHEY, CDR2 SMNVEV (reference sequence). V was cut by 3 bases and J by 3 bases, with 7 bases left in between. The CDR3 covers 13 residues.

This clone occurred once. This chain connects TRBV7-2 to TRBJ1-5; no clear D gene. V was trimmed by 0 bases and J by 3 bases, leaving 9 bases between them. This CDR3 comprises 15 residues. Looked up from germline, CDR1 is SGHTA and CDR2 is FQGNSA. CDR3 nucleotides: TGTGCCAGCAGCTTAGCATGGGCCGTCAATCAGCCCCAGCATTTT. Protein product: CASSLAWAVNQPQHF.

This chain joins TRBV7-2 and TRBJ2-2; 7 bases align to TRBD2. CDR1 and CDR2 from the germline V gene are SGHTA and FQGNSA. The CDR3 loop spans 16 amino acids. J gave up 0 bases and V 1 base, and 2 bases lay outside the gene matches. In nucleotides, the CDR3 is TGTGCCAGCAGCTTAGTCGGGGGGTCGAACACCGGGGAGCTGTTTTTT. This translates into CASSLVGGSNTGELFF.